The 20 T cell receptor beta chains listed next were all sequenced from one sample in a study of cytomegalovirus exposure and HLA in healthy donors. PCR employed 60 Vbeta and 13 Jbeta primers. Sequenced by immunoSEQ multiplex PCR; TCRdb stores in-frame clones only, minus some. This sample has 98,000 or so clones, with around 80% found just once. Input material: PBMCs. Receptors originate from a woman in her thirties or forties in good health and CMV-seronegative.

V usage is TRBV6-5 and J usage is TRBJ1-3, with D perhaps matching TRBD1 (6 bases). CDR1 and CDR2 (germline): MNHEY, SVGAGI. V lost 7 bases, J lost 2 bases, and 12 bases lay in between. The CDR3 spans 14 residues. CDR3 protein: CASISDRTGNTIYF. CDR3 bases: TGTGCCAGCATCTCGGACAGAACTGGAAACACCATATATTTT.

V usage is TRBV5-1 and J usage is TRBJ1-2; a possible D gene is TRBD1 (6 bases). There are 15 residues in the CDR3. Trimming took off 7 bases at V and 5 bases at J, with 21 bases between the two ends. Germline assignment: CDR1 SGHRS and CDR2 YFSETQ. The CDR3 DNA follows: TGCGCCAGCCGAAGACAGGTAGGAGGAGAATATGGCTACACCTTC. Translating gives CASRRQVGGEYGYTF.

A remark on this clone: At one end the junction does not follow the germline gene, possibly because of a read error. The chain uses TRBV7-9 and TRBJ1-1; TRBD1 is a possible D gene (5 bases). Germline V gives CDR1 SEHNR, CDR2 FQNEAQ (reference sequence). This CDR3 has 17 amino acids. DNA of the CDR3: TGTTCCAGCAGTTCTCCAGGGAAATCGGCTTCAGGGACTGAAGCTTTCTTT. Its translation is CSSSSPGKSASGTEAFF.

The chain recombines TRBV28 with TRBJ1-2; a weak D match, TRBD1 (6 bases). The germline V and J ends were trimmed by 3 bases and 3 bases, with 8 bases remaining between them. CDR1 and CDR2 from the germline V gene are MDHEN and SYDVKM. The CDR3 is 13 amino acids. The CDR3 nucleotides are TGTGCCAGCAGTTTGGCAGGGGACTATGGCTACACCTTC. Protein sequence: CASSLAGDYGYTF.

The rearrangement uses TRBV15 and TRBJ1-1; D remains ambiguous. Trimming took 8 bases from V and 1 from J, leaving 11 bases between them. This CDR3 contains 13 residues. Germline CDR1 reads LNHNV; CDR2 reads YYDKDF (reference sequence). The CDR3 protein is CATLRRGNTEAFF. DNA of the CDR3: TGTGCCACCCTTCGACGGGGGAACACTGAAGCTTTCTTT.

This chain joins TRBV7-9 and TRBJ2-3; TRBD1 aligns across 9 bases. CDR3 size: 15 residues. The ends lost 4 bases at V and 2 bases at J; junction bases unmatched: 4. Germline V gene sequence: CDR1 SEHNR, CDR2 FQNEAQ (reference sequence). CDR3 sequence reads: CASSSWDRDTDTQYF. CDR3 nucleotide sequence: TGTGCCAGCAGCTCCTGGGACAGGGACACAGATACGCAGTATTTT. Full variable domain (missing parts from reference TRBV7-9 and TRBJ2-3): DTGVSQNPRHKITKRGQNVTFRCDPISEHNRLYWYRQTLGQGPEFLTYFQNEAQLEKSRLLSDRFSAERPKGSFSTLEIQRTEQGDSAMYLCASSSWDRDTDTQYFGPGTRLTVL.

The chain has TRBV28 and TRBJ2-5, with D possibly being TRBD2 (5 bases). The germline gives CDR1 MDHEN, CDR2 SYDVKM. V lost 1 base and J lost 5, with 17 bases in between. The CDR3 has 16 amino acids. The CDR3, as DNA: TGTGCCAGCAGTTTATCGGAGGAGACGGACGGGGAGACCCAGTACTTC. The encoded protein is CASSLSEETDGETQYF.

The V call is TRBV19, the J call TRBJ2-1; TRBD2 aligns across 14 bases. Germline V lookup: CDR1 LNHDA, CDR2 SQIVND (reference sequence). This CDR3 has 18 amino acids. Trimming cost V 5 bases and J 0 bases; bases outside gene matches: 6. CDR3 protein: CASSRGTSGSSSYNEQFF. The CDR3 nucleotides are TGTGCCAGTAGTCGAGGGACTAGCGGGAGTTCCTCCTACAATGAGCAGTTCTTC.

The chain carries TRBV28 and TRBJ1-5; 7 positions agree with TRBD1. Germline V lookup: CDR1 MDHEN, CDR2 SYDVKM. V was clipped by 6 bases and J by 5 bases; unmatched bases: 4. CDR3 length: 13 residues. CDR3 sequence reads: CASRRRGYQPQHF. The CDR3 bases are TGTGCCAGCAGACGCAGGGGGTATCAGCCCCAGCATTTT.

This clone appeared a few times. The chain links TRBV19 to TRBJ1-1; no clear D. Trimming stripped 5 bases from V and 6 bases from J, with 10 bases between. Per germline, CDR1 LNHDA and CDR2 SQIVND (reference sequence). The CDR3 loop spans 12 amino acids. The CDR3 loop reads CASSARVAEAFF. DNA for the CDR3: TGTGCCAGTAGTGCCCGGGTAGCTGAAGCTTTCTTT.

This chain links TRBV29-1 with TRBJ1-1, with D perhaps TRBD1 (5 bases). From germline, CDR1 is SQVTM and CDR2 ANQGSEA. The length of the CDR3 is 13 residues. V was shortened by 5 bases and J by 1 base, with 11 bases between the two germline ends. The CDR3 region is CSVTATANTEAFF. CDR3 coding DNA: TGCAGCGTTACGGCGACAGCGAACACTGAAGCTTTCTTT.

The CDR3 DNA is TGTGCCAGCAGTGAAGCGCAGAGCGAAGAGCAGTTCTTC. It yields the protein CASSEAQSEEQFF. The chain is built from TRBV2 and TRBJ2-1, with no clear D. CDR3 size: 13 residues. CDR1 SNHLY and CDR2 FYNNEI come from the germline V gene. Trimming cost V 0 bases and J 10 bases, with 10 bases left between them.

J is TRBJ2-3 and V is TRBV10-3; D ambiguous. The CDR3 has 10 amino acids. Looked up from germline, CDR1 is ENHRY and CDR2 is SYGVKD. V dropped 8 bases and J dropped 6 bases, with 6 bases sitting between them. The DNA of the CDR3 is TGTGCCATCCCTCCGGATACGCAGTATTTT. The encoded protein is CAIPPDTQYF.

The genes are TRBV5-1 and TRBJ1-2; 8 bases agree with TRBD1. The ends lost 0 bases at V and 4 bases at J; junction bases unmatched: 2. This CDR3 spans 14 amino acids. Germline V lookup: CDR1 SGHRS, CDR2 YFSETQ. The CDR3 spells CASSLAGTGYGYTF. CDR3 nucleotides: TGCGCCAGCAGCTTGGCGGGGACAGGCTATGGCTACACCTTC.

Concerning this clone: The junction differs from germline at one of its ends, possibly a read error. The chain recombines TRBV4-1 with TRBJ2-7; D may be TRBD1 (6 bases). CDR1 MGHRA and CDR2 YSYEKL come from the germline V gene. The CDR3 sequence is 16 residues long. As DNA, the CDR3 is TGCGCCAGCAGCCAAGATGCGTCAGGGGAATTTATCCGGCGAGAATTC. Its protein is CASSQDASGEFIRREF.

This chain connects TRBV5-1 to TRBJ1-1; D remains unclear. Trimming shortened V by 4 bases and J by 0 bases, and 16 bases separated the two germline ends. Looked up from germline, CDR1 is SGHRS and CDR2 is YFSETQ. The CDR3 length is 16 residues. As DNA, the CDR3 is TGCGCCAGCAGCGTAGCTTCTGGGTTAATGAACACTGAAGCTTTCTTT. It is translated as CASSVASGLMNTEAFF.

This clone was recorded a few times. The genes are TRBV9 and TRBJ2-3, with TRBD2 identical over 7 bases. V lost 0 bases, J lost 6 bases, and 10 bases stayed unmatched. Germline assignment: CDR1 SGDLS and CDR2 YYNGEE. The CDR3 is made up of 16 amino acids. CDR3 bases: TGTGCCAGCAGCGTAGTCGCTACGGGAGCGGGGGATACGCAGTATTTT. It specifies CASSVVATGAGDTQYF.

The chain joins TRBV25-1 to TRBJ1-5, with 7 bases that match TRBD1. The germline V gene has CDR1 MGHDK and CDR2 SYGVNS. The CDR3 runs 13 residues. V trimming: 5 bases; J trimming: 8 bases; junction bases outside the gene matches: 6. The CDR3 DNA is TGTGCCAGCAGTCAACAGGGGTGGGAGCCCCAGCATTTT. As protein: CASSQQGWEPQHF.

The CDR3: CASSYGDRLFNYGYTF. CDR3 bases: TGTGCCAGCAGTTACGGGGACAGACTATTTAACTATGGCTACACCTTC. The chain joins TRBV6-6 to TRBJ1-2; 7 bases map to TRBD1. Per germline, CDR1 MNHNY and CDR2 SVGAGI (reference sequence). Trimming at V came to 2 bases and at J to 1 base, leaving 7 bases not matched to a gene. The CDR3 is made up of 16 amino acids.

There are a few counts of this clone. Germline is not matched at one junction end, which may reflect a read error. This chain joins TRBV7-9 and TRBJ2-7; TRBD1 is a possible D gene (5 bases). Germline CDR1 and CDR2: SEHNR and FQNEAQ (reference sequence). The CDR3 is made up of 15 amino acids. CDR3 amino acids: CSSSLSGASGYEQYF. In DNA, the CDR3 is TGTTCCAGCAGCTTATCTGGGGCGTCAGGCTACGAGCAGTACTTC.